The source of this TCR beta chain is a study of early T cells in non-severe SARS-CoV-2 infection. Study results and limitations: A preference for anti-spike CD8 responses marked VDJdb matching, which missed private and CD4 specificities.

The V end lost 5 bases, the J end lost 7 bases, and 12 bases lay between the germline ends. The germline V gene has CDR1 SEHNR and CDR2 FQNEAQ (reference sequence). This CDR3 has 13 residues. TCRdb itself ran the 5' RACE reads through MiXCR, one entry per CDR3 protein. The sample yields about 86,000 distinct CDR3 sequences, about 15% seen once. Points on this clonotype: The antigen remains unidentified.

The chain is built from TRBV7-9 and TRBJ2-1; D perhaps matches TRBD2 (6 bases). The TCR sequence derives from an adult who was a healthcare worker with PCR-confirmed SARS-CoV-2 infection or an uninfected control (not recorded which). Sequencing input: whole blood. The CDR3 reads CASSPSSGNEQFF. The CDR3 DNA reads as TGTGCCAGCAGCCCCAGTAGCGGAAATGAGCAGTTCTTC.